The rows below give T cell receptor beta chains drawn from one sample of a study of T cells in localized non-small cell lung cancer. Only in-frame clones appear in the TCRdb table, and some are missing; sequencing was by immunoSEQ multiplex PCR. The sample lists more than 50,000 clones, over 75% occurring once. The sample here was peripheral blood, taken before any cancer treatment. These receptors were obtained from a female donor older than 55 with stage II squamous cell lung carcinoma. Each CDR3 is given with its conserved first and last residue. Fields, in order: J gene, CDR3 length, D gene, V gene, clone size, CDR3 protein, CDR3 DNA. D genes are given only for firm matches. Clone sizes are given selectively: once, few, many, or a class where the clone is expanded.

J: TRBJ1-2; length: 12; D: .; V: TRBV4-1; size: .; CDR3: CASSEGGYGYTF; DNA: TGCGCCAGCAGCGAAGGAGGGTATGGCTACACCTTC
J: TRBJ1-6; length: 14; D: .; V: TRBV6-5; size: .; CDR3: CASSYGGLGSPLHF; DNA: TGTGCCAGCAGTTACGGAGGGCTTGGGTCACCCCTCCACTTT
J: TRBJ1-3; length: 17; D: .; V: TRBV4-1; size: .; CDR3: CASSQAYKGEGGYTIYF; DNA: TGCGCCAGCAGCCAAGCATACAAGGGGGAAGGGGGATACACCATATATTTT
J: TRBJ1-3; length: 14; D: TRBD1; V: TRBV7-3; size: once; CDR3: CASSLGGQGNTIYF; DNA: TGTGCCAGCAGCTTAGGGGGACAGGGGAACACCATATATTTT
J: TRBJ1-2; length: 12; D: TRBD1; V: TRBV18; size: once; CDR3: CASSPDRDGYTF; DNA: TGTGCCAGCTCACCCGACAGGGATGGCTACACCTTC
J: TRBJ2-7; length: 13; D: .; V: TRBV19; size: .; CDR3: CASSVNRVGEQYF; DNA: TGTGCCAGTAGTGTAAACAGGGTCGGGGAGCAGTACTTC
J: TRBJ1-6; length: 13; D: .; V: TRBV6-5; size: few; CDR3: CASSPAGHSPLHF; DNA: TGTGCCAGCAGTCCTGCGGGGCATTCACCCCTCCACTTT
J: TRBJ2-1; length: 14; D: .; V: TRBV7-2; size: .; CDR3: CASSTRLGYNEQFF; DNA: TGTGCCAGCAGCACCCGACTAGGCTACAATGAGCAGTTCTTC
J: TRBJ2-7; length: 16; D: .; V: TRBV5-1; size: .; CDR3: CASRLTTGTRTSEQYF; DNA: TGCGCCAGCAGACTCACTACCGGGACACGGACGTCCGAGCAGTACTTC
J: TRBJ2-3; length: 13; D: .; V: TRBV6-6; size: .; CDR3: CASGSRGTDTQYF; DNA: TGTGCCAGCGGGAGTCGAGGCACAGATACGCAGTATTTT
J: TRBJ1-6; length: 15; D: TRBD1; V: TRBV7-2; size: once; CDR3: CASSHRGGGATPLHF; DNA: TGTGCCAGCAGCCACCGTGGAGGGGGCGCAACACCCCTCCACTTT
J: TRBJ1-2; length: 14; D: .; V: TRBV9; size: .; CDR3: CASSVDGGDYGYTF; DNA: TGTGCCAGCAGCGTAGACGGGGGGGACTATGGCTACACCTTC
J: TRBJ2-2; length: 13; D: .; V: TRBV7-2; size: .; CDR3: CASSLQSTGELFF; DNA: TGTGCCAGCAGCCTACAGAGCACCGGGGAGCTGTTTTTT
J: TRBJ2-7; length: 15; D: TRBD1; V: TRBV9; size: .; CDR3: CASSAGTGGGYEQYF; DNA: TGTGCCAGCAGCGCCGGGACAGGGGGCGGGTACGAGCAGTACTTC
J: TRBJ2-7; length: 13; D: .; V: TRBV5-4; size: .; CDR3: CASSLTPSYEQYF; DNA: TGTGCCAGCAGCCTGACTCCCTCCTACGAGCAGTACTTC
J: TRBJ1-5; length: 17; D: .; V: TRBV21-1; size: few; CDR3: CASSKSGRGLSNQPQHF; DNA: TGTGCCAGCAGCAAATCCGGCAGGGGGCTAAGCAATCAGCCCCAGCATTTT
J: TRBJ2-3; length: 14; D: .; V: TRBV6-4; size: .; CDR3: CASSDGRDTDTQYF; DNA: TGTGCCAGCAGTGACGGCAGGGACACAGATACGCAGTATTTT
J: TRBJ1-1; length: 11; D: .; V: TRBV2; size: .; CDR3: CASSQRTEAFF; DNA: TGTGCCAGCTCCCAAAGAACTGAAGCTTTCTTT
J: TRBJ2-5; length: 17; D: TRBD2; V: TRBV4-3; size: .; CDR3: CASSRGAGGWREETQYF; DNA: TGCGCCAGCAGCCGGGGCGCGGGGGGCTGGAGGGAAGAGACCCAGTACTTC
J: TRBJ2-2; length: 15; D: TRBD2; V: TRBV6-5; size: .; CDR3: CASSTSGGRDGELFF; DNA: TGTGCCAGCTCTACTAGCGGGGGCCGTGACGGGGAGCTGTTTTTT
J: TRBJ2-3; length: 18; D: TRBD1; V: TRBV5-1; size: few; CDR3: CASSLLPLTGVATDTQYF; DNA: TGCGCCAGCAGCCTGCTCCCCTTGACAGGGGTGGCGACAGATACGCAGTATTTT
J: TRBJ2-7; length: 13; D: .; V: TRBV5-1; size: .; CDR3: CASRGDGAGEQYF; DNA: TGCGCCAGCAGGGGGGACGGGGCCGGGGAGCAGTACTTC
J: TRBJ2-1; length: 11; D: .; V: TRBV20-1; size: once; CDR3: CSARVGTEQFF; DNA: TGCAGTGCTAGAGTGGGGACCGAGCAGTTCTTC
J: TRBJ2-5; length: 15; D: .; V: TRBV2; size: .; CDR3: CASSSNRQGIETQYF; DNA: TGTGCCAGCAGTTCAAATCGGCAGGGGATAGAGACCCAGTACTTC
J: TRBJ1-1; length: 13; D: TRBD1; V: TRBV5-4; size: .; CDR3: CASTLDRGTEAFF; DNA: TGTGCCAGCACCCTAGACAGGGGGACTGAAGCTTTCTTT
J: TRBJ2-2; length: 14; D: .; V: TRBV18; size: .; CDR3: CASSPTTRTGELFF; DNA: TGTGCCAGCTCACCAACCACCCGCACCGGGGAGCTGTTTTTT
J: TRBJ1-1; length: 12; D: .; V: TRBV30; size: few; CDR3: CAWSGETAEAFF; DNA: TGTGCCTGGAGCGGGGAGACCGCTGAAGCTTTCTTT
J: TRBJ1-2; length: 14; D: .; V: TRBV6-6; size: .; CDR3: CASRGLGSGYGYTF; DNA: TGTGCCAGCAGGGGGTTAGGATCCGGCTATGGCTACACCTTC
J: TRBJ2-4; length: 15; D: .; V: TRBV19; size: .; CDR3: CASSIGGRAGNIQYF; DNA: TGTGCCAGTAGTATAGGGGGCAGGGCGGGAAACATTCAGTACTTC
J: TRBJ2-7; length: 14; D: .; V: TRBV4-2; size: .; CDR3: CASSQDGQDYEQYF; DNA: TGTGCCAGCAGCCAAGATGGCCAGGACTACGAGCAGTACTTC
J: TRBJ2-3; length: 17; D: TRBD2; V: TRBV6-1; size: .; CDR3: CASSEVASGGAADTQYF; DNA: TGTGCCAGCAGTGAAGTAGCTAGCGGGGGGGCCGCAGATACGCAGTATTTT
J: TRBJ1-2; length: 13; D: TRBD1; V: TRBV29-1; size: .; CDR3: CSVTGQGNYGYTF; DNA: TGCAGCGTAACTGGACAGGGGAACTATGGCTACACCTTC
J: TRBJ2-1; length: 17; D: TRBD2; V: TRBV7-6; size: .; CDR3: CASSSRLAGSSYNEQFF; DNA: TGTGCCAGCAGCTCTAGACTAGCGGGGAGCTCCTACAATGAGCAGTTCTTC
J: TRBJ2-2; length: 19; D: TRBD2; V: TRBV4-3; size: .; CDR3: CASSQDWIAGAANTGELFF; DNA: TGCGCCAGCAGCCAAGATTGGATAGCGGGGGCCGCGAACACCGGGGAGCTGTTTTTT
J: TRBJ1-1; length: 13; D: .; V: TRBV18; size: once; CDR3: CASSQGKYTEAFF; DNA: TGTGCCAGCTCACAGGGGAAGTATACTGAAGCTTTCTTT
J: TRBJ2-7; length: 12; D: TRBD1; V: TRBV19; size: .; CDR3: CASGDRAYEQYF; DNA: TGTGCCAGTGGAGACAGGGCCTACGAGCAGTACTTC
J: TRBJ2-3; length: 21; D: TRBD2; V: TRBV6-1; size: .; CDR3: CASSELGLAGGLGSGADTQYF; DNA: TGTGCCAGCAGTGAACTGGGACTAGCGGGGGGCCTTGGCTCGGGGGCAGATACGCAGTATTTT
J: TRBJ2-3; length: 17; D: .; V: TRBV2; size: .; CDR3: CASTRPTAGHHTDTQYF; DNA: TGTGCCAGCACGCGACCAACGGCAGGGCACCACACAGATACGCAGTATTTT
J: TRBJ1-1; length: 17; D: .; V: TRBV23-1; size: .; CDR3: CASTPPSLRRENTEAFF; DNA: TGCGCCAGCACCCCTCCTTCACTTCGCAGGGAGAACACTGAAGCTTTCTTT
J: TRBJ1-1; length: 13; D: .; V: TRBV5-1; size: .; CDR3: CASSLEGVSEAFF; DNA: TGCGCCAGCAGCTTGGAAGGGGTATCTGAAGCTTTCTTT
J: TRBJ2-5; length: 15; D: .; V: TRBV5-1; size: .; CDR3: CASSVGPLAQETQYF; DNA: TGCGCCAGCAGCGTGGGACCCCTGGCTCAAGAGACCCAGTACTTC
J: TRBJ1-2; length: 13; D: .; V: TRBV19; size: .; CDR3: CASSLRPNYGYTF; DNA: TGTGCCAGTAGTCTCAGGCCGAACTATGGCTACACCTTC
J: TRBJ1-4; length: 14; D: TRBD1; V: TRBV19; size: .; CDR3: CASKRDRGREKLFF; DNA: TGTGCCAGTAAACGGGACAGGGGAAGGGAAAAACTGTTTTTT
J: TRBJ1-2; length: 15; D: TRBD1; V: TRBV2; size: once; CDR3: CASSEAGDRGRGYTF; DNA: TGTGCCAGCAGTGAAGCCGGGGACAGGGGGCGCGGCTACACCTTC
J: TRBJ2-6; length: 15; D: .; V: TRBV9; size: .; CDR3: CASSPGTLGANVLTF; DNA: TGTGCCAGCAGCCCCGGGACACTCGGGGCCAACGTCCTGACTTTC
J: TRBJ1-2; length: 14; D: .; V: TRBV4-2; size: .; CDR3: CASSQGQGRLGYTF; DNA: TGTGCCAGCAGCCAGGGGCAGGGCCGCCTCGGCTACACCTTC
J: TRBJ2-3; length: 11; D: .; V: TRBV2; size: few; CDR3: CASRQGDTQYF; DNA: TGTGCCAGCAGGCAAGGGGATACGCAGTATTTT
J: TRBJ2-3; length: 16; D: .; V: TRBV25-1; size: .; CDR3: CASSGEQFGRRDTQYF; DNA: TGTGCCAGCAGTGGAGAACAGTTTGGTCGCCGGGATACGCAGTATTTT
J: TRBJ1-2; length: 12; D: .; V: TRBV6-1; size: .; CDR3: CASSAGAYGYTF; DNA: TGTGCCAGCAGTGCAGGGGCCTATGGCTACACCTTC
J: TRBJ1-2; length: 15; D: .; V: TRBV18; size: .; CDR3: CASSPPGVGLGGYTF; DNA: TGTGCCAGCTCACCACCGGGGGTCGGCCTTGGAGGCTACACCTTC
J: TRBJ2-7; length: 15; D: .; V: TRBV6-5; size: few; CDR3: CASSYGAGRSYEQYF; DNA: TGTGCCAGCAGTTACGGGGCAGGCCGTTCCTACGAGCAGTACTTC
J: TRBJ2-5; length: 14; D: TRBD2; V: TRBV11-2; size: .; CDR3: CASSFGLAGETQYF; DNA: TGTGCCAGCAGCTTCGGACTAGCGGGGGAGACCCAGTACTTC
J: TRBJ1-2; length: 14; D: TRBD1; V: TRBV6-5; size: once; CDR3: CASRHRGSDYGYTF; DNA: TGTGCCAGCAGGCACAGGGGATCGGACTATGGCTACACCTTC
J: TRBJ1-6; length: 15; D: TRBD1; V: TRBV5-4; size: .; CDR3: CASSSPVQGDSPLHF; DNA: TGTGCCAGCAGCTCCCCCGTGCAGGGGGATTCACCCCTCCACTTT
J: TRBJ2-6; length: 15; D: .; V: TRBV19; size: .; CDR3: CASGPSGAGANVLTF; DNA: TGTGCCAGTGGGCCCTCCGGAGCCGGGGCCAACGTCCTGACTTTC